This TCR beta chain was profiled in a study of blood T cell repertoires in COVID-19 (dated by TCRdb to 2018 to 2020). With respect to the entire study: Collaborator samples came from the United States, Italy and Spain and covered acute and convalescent phases of COVID-19. The prospective study material was composed of cDNA or gDNA derived from T cells, B-cell-depleted T cells, or PBMCs. Subjects who had been exposed to COVID-19, were actively infected with it, or had recovered from it provided the deeply sampled blood TCRbeta repertoires that made up the dataset. The repertoires were released in a freely available public database intended as a resource for research on the immune response to SARS-CoV-2. The samples were drawn from two sources: the first 160 participants of the ongoing ImmuneRACE study, and 1,000 to 1,500 subjects contributed by 6 global collaborators. Sample metadata almost always included a de-identified subject ID, COVID-19 status, age in years and sex. HLA class I and class II types, where available, came from metadata supplied by the sample provider rather than from assay-based typing. Study-wide conclusions, independent of this receptor: The quantity of clinical and demographic metadata differed by source and by participant and was supplied without curation.

The germline V gene (reference sequence) provides CDR1 GTSNPN and CDR2 SVGIG. The CDR3, cysteine through phenylalanine, is 12 amino acids long. Only the CDR3 region is kept as DNA, spanning 36 bases read in frame from base 1. Trimming costs V 0 bases and J 5 bases, and their ends lie 6 bases apart. Whole blood was collected in K2EDTA tubes by collaborating institutions according to the institutions' own protocols. Collaborator samples were shipped for TCRbeta analysis as frozen whole blood, isolated PBMCs, or DNA extracted from either sample type. TCRbeta CDR3 regions were amplified from genomic DNA using the immunoSEQ Assay, a bias-controlled multiplex PCR. On the authors' methods: Nucleated cell counts per sample were estimated from amplification of reference gene primers within the assay. To quantify the absolute abundance of each unique TCRbeta CDR3 rearrangement, sequence reads were collapsed and filtered. For each sample, productive Simpson clonality was calculated as the square root of Simpson's diversity index over productive rearrangements. This is the immuneACCESS table as TCRdb keeps it, with only in-frame sequences that have V and J called. A part of the clones is gone; compared with another copy, unresolved V genes explain less than half, and the rest is unexplained. The DNA gave D and trimming, while V, J and clone size come from that table. Present in this sample are around 100,000 clones, roughly 90% of which were seen just once. 3.5% of the sample is in the top ten clones.

Concerning this clone itself: Its antigen has not been determined. No much larger clone is present one base from it, and per-base qualities are unavailable.

This sequence was found in a woman aged 60-70 years with acute or convalescent COVID-19. The sequencing sample was made of peripheral blood. The rearranged chain carries TRBV30 and TRBJ2-3; the D gene identity is not certain. The CDR3 region: CAWSVRRDTQYF. The nucleotide sequence is given as TGTGCCTGGAGTGTACGGAGAGATACGCAGTATTTT.